A selection of T cell receptor beta chains follows, all from one sample in a study of cytomegalovirus exposure and HLA in healthy donors. Repertoires were generated with immunoSEQ multiplex PCR, while TCRdb's copy carries only in-frame clones and drops some. The sample holds some 98,000 clones; around 80% are singletons and the top ten take about 1.5%. The specimen was PBMCs. The source is a man aged 40-49 years in good health and CMV-seronegative. The conserved cysteine and the conserved F or W are not part of the CDR3 here. The listing skips clone size in some rows; elsewhere it reads once, few, many or a size class.

size	J	V	CDR3
NA	TRBJ1-6	TRBV9	ASSVGGSPLH
NA	TRBJ1-6	TRBV5-6	ASTESGSSPLH
NA	TRBJ2-7	TRBV29-1	SVMDSYEQY
few	TRBJ2-7	TRBV4-2	ASSQVGLAGGRAYYEQY
NA	TRBJ2-7	TRBV4-1	ASSQRAGGLYEQY
NA	TRBJ2-4	TRBV5-1	ASSGTGAKNIQY
NA	TRBJ1-4	TRBV18	ASSPPSRGGEKLF
NA	TRBJ2-3	TRBV5-4	ASSRSGGVEDTQY
NA	TRBJ1-1	TRBV7-9	SSLQRRQGGKAGTEAF
NA	TRBJ1-5	TRBV9	ASSGTGNSNQPQH
NA	TRBJ1-1	TRBV5-8	ASSSPVGMNTEAF
NA	TRBJ2-7	TRBV7-9	SSSLVGGVEEQY
NA	TRBJ1-5	TRBV7-2	ASSLSSGVMQPQH
NA	TRBJ1-2	TRBV10-3	AISDPGEGYT
NA	TRBJ2-1	TRBV6-5	ASSGTGGYNEQF
few	TRBJ1-1	TRBV18	ASSGAGPSNTEAF
NA	TRBJ1-5	TRBV19	ASSWGSYGDQPQH
NA	TRBJ1-6	TRBV9	ASSVDGSRGSPLH
once	TRBJ2-7	TRBV7-2	ASRQTGTGAYEQY
NA	TRBJ1-5	TRBV6-4	ASSDFRDRDQPQH
once	TRBJ1-5	TRBV6-1	ASSEATTGPQH
NA	TRBJ2-7	TRBV5-1	ASSPTARLTFYEQY
NA	TRBJ2-2	TRBV6-4	ASSVDLSNTGELF
NA	TRBJ2-7	TRBV20-1	SVRSNEQY
once	TRBJ1-1	TRBV13	ASSLKSGGTEAF
NA	TRBJ2-6	TRBV7-2	ASSSTRVGGGSGANVLT
NA	TRBJ2-3	TRBV7-2	ASSPGTSADTQY
NA	TRBJ2-5	TRBV10-1	ASSESGKPKRAQY
few	TRBJ1-4	TRBV6-1	ASTPRFNEKLF
few	TRBJ1-2	TRBV7-9	ASSSDSNGYT
NA	TRBJ1-1	TRBV7-9	ASSLSIGNTEAF
NA	TRBJ1-4	TRBV4-1	ASSQAWGVANEKLF
NA	TRBJ2-5	TRBV30	AWRDSPGETQY
NA	TRBJ2-7	TRBV11-2	ASRGGFPFYEQY
NA	TRBJ1-5	TRBV7-9	ASSLDGTGNQPQH
NA	TRBJ1-2	TRBV27	ASSLSRIDSGYT
NA	TRBJ2-1	TRBV19	ASSIPYNEQF
NA	TRBJ2-3	TRBV29-1	SVARTGGGTDTQY
NA	TRBJ1-6	TRBV2	ASSLDRRAYNSPLH
few	TRBJ2-7	TRBV7-9	ASSLVPWQGGPYEQY
NA	TRBJ1-4	TRBV7-9	AGSLGGQGAVLF
NA	TRBJ2-3	TRBV4-2	ASSGTGGTDTQY
NA	TRBJ2-1	TRBV11-1	ASSQGQYNEQF
NA	TRBJ2-2	TRBV5-1	ASSSGQGGTGELF
NA	TRBJ1-3	TRBV29-1	SVRDRSGNTIY
NA	TRBJ2-7	TRBV7-2	ASSLNSPGQGGEQY
NA	TRBJ1-2	TRBV7-9	ASSLGSGGFRGYT
NA	TRBJ1-6	TRBV9	ASSVDPRGADSPLH
NA	TRBJ2-7	TRBV19	ATATGSLSYEQY
NA	TRBJ2-1	TRBV5-1	ASSFPGTGGKNEQF
NA	TRBJ2-5	TRBV11-2	ASSPVGSPTETQY
NA	TRBJ2-1	TRBV11-2	ASSFRTEGNEQF
NA	TRBJ2-2	TRBV5-1	ASMAGEAYGELF
NA	TRBJ1-1	TRBV4-1	ASSPKGESTEAF
NA	TRBJ2-7	TRBV5-4	ASRPWGGNEQY
NA	TRBJ2-3	TRBV9	ASSADRSTDTQY
NA	TRBJ1-6	TRBV30	AWSVLRGNSPLH